This record concerns one T cell receptor (beta chain) sequence. The source of the sample is a study of blood T cell repertoires in COVID-19. This CDR3 has 15 amino acids. Germline V gene sequence: CDR1 MNHEY, CDR2 SVGAGI. Unmatched junction bases numbered 4, after V lost 7 bases and J lost 0 bases. Data came from immunoSEQ multiplex PCR; TCRdb stores just in-frame clones and leaves some out. In the table there are some 73,000 clones, roughly 80% of which are singletons. This clonotype was obtained from a man aged 55 to 70 with acute or convalescent COVID-19. The V gene is TRBV6-5, the J gene TRBJ2-2; 8 bases align to TRBD2. The sequencing sample was made of peripheral blood. The CDR3 loop reads CASTLAGPNTGELFF. The CDR3, as DNA: TGTGCCAGCACCCTAGCGGGTCCGAACACCGGGGAGCTGTTTTTT.